This T cell receptor beta chain was captured by sequencing in a study of cytomegalovirus exposure and HLA in healthy donors. Whole-study results and caveats: As was reported, the HLA-A and HLA-B alleles of most subjects were accurately predicted from TCR beta sequences.

A word on this clone: The antigen is unknown.

The study ran its PCR with 60 Vbeta and 13 Jbeta primers. Authors' analysis steps: Unique TCR beta chains numbered about 72 million in a later analysis, with roughly 10 million shared. Method: immunoSEQ multiplex PCR; TCRdb's copy keeps in-frame clones and lacks some. Clone size and V and J calls were adopted from that table, with D and trimming inferred from the DNA. In the table there are about 130,000 clones, more than 65% of which are singletons. J lost 6 bases, V lost 3 bases, and 9 bases had no gene match. Looked up from germline, CDR1 is SGHRS and CDR2 is YFSETQ. This CDR3 comprises 17 residues.

The receptor comes from a man aged 50 or older in good health and CMV-seronegative. The sequencing sample was made of PBMCs. V gene TRBV5-1 combines with J gene TRBJ2-2; 12 bases fit TRBD2. CDR3 protein: CASSSQPSGGASGELFF. The CDR3 bases are TGCGCCAGCAGCTCCCAACCTAGCGGGGGGGCCTCCGGGGAGCTGTTTTTT.